This T cell receptor (beta chain) was captured in a study of PD-1 blockade in classical Hodgkin lymphoma. Overall study results and limits: Complete responders possessed baseline diversity comparable to newly diagnosed patients. Patients starting nivolumab under 1 year after ASCT were excluded.

As for this clone: Its antigen remains unknown.

Assay used: immunoSEQ multiplex PCR; TCRdb lists only in-frame clones, some missing. This table holds about 90,000 clones, roughly 89% found once. The length of the CDR3 is 14 residues. With V trimmed by 6 bases and J by 4 bases, 5 bases remained unmatched. CDR1 and CDR2 (germline): WSHSY, SAAADI. Every patient was affected by relapse after autologous stem cell transplantation, while exposure to brentuximab vedotin was not uniform. This material consisted of peripheral blood mononuclear cells (PBMCs), taken before the second cycle of nivolumab. The receptor was isolated from a human donor with classical Hodgkin lymphoma. V usage is TRBV10-2 and J usage is TRBJ1-2, with 10 bases matching TRBD1. The CDR3 region is CASSRDRGSYGYTF. CDR3 sequence (DNA): TGCGCCAGCAGCCGGGACAGGGGCTCCTATGGCTACACCTTC.